Listed below are T cell receptor beta chains from one sample, sequenced in a study of blood T cell repertoires in COVID-19. Assay: immunoSEQ multiplex PCR; the TCRdb copy retains only in-frame clones and omits some. The table has more than 200,000 clones, roughly four fifths seen once. Sequencing was done on a sample of peripheral blood. The receptors were gathered from a man in his forties or fifties with active or convalescent COVID-19. Both conserved end residues are part of each CDR3. The D gene is left open where the match is weak. Not every row has a clone size; where given, it reads once, few, many or a size class.

d_gene: .; j_gene: TRBJ1-4; len: 15; abundance: .; v_gene: TRBV6-6; CDR3nt: TGTGCCAGCAGCCCGACAGGTTCGTCTAATGAAAAACTGTTTTTT; CDR3aa: CASSPTGSSNEKLFF
d_gene: .; j_gene: TRBJ1-1; len: 14; abundance: .; v_gene: TRBV5-4; CDR3nt: TGTGCCAGCAGTCAGGGGCCCCTGAACACTGAAGCTTTCTTT; CDR3aa: CASSQGPLNTEAFF
d_gene: .; j_gene: TRBJ1-5; len: 14; abundance: few; v_gene: TRBV19; CDR3nt: TGTGCCAGTAGTAAGAGGGGGAGCAATCAGCCCCAGCATTTT; CDR3aa: CASSKRGSNQPQHF
d_gene: TRBD1; j_gene: TRBJ1-4; len: 15; abundance: .; v_gene: TRBV5-1; CDR3nt: TGCGCCAGCAGCTTGGAGGACAGGGAGATTGAAAAACTGTTTTTT; CDR3aa: CASSLEDREIEKLFF
d_gene: TRBD1; j_gene: TRBJ1-2; len: 13; abundance: .; v_gene: TRBV10-3; CDR3nt: TGTGCCATCAGTGCGGACAGGGCGTATGGCTACACCTTC; CDR3aa: CAISADRAYGYTF
d_gene: .; j_gene: TRBJ1-1; len: 13; abundance: .; v_gene: TRBV5-1; CDR3nt: TGCGCCAGCAGCCTGACAGGGAACACTGAAGCTTTCTTT; CDR3aa: CASSLTGNTEAFF
d_gene: TRBD2; j_gene: TRBJ2-3; len: 13; abundance: once; v_gene: TRBV13; CDR3nt: TGTGCCAGCAGCCCGACTAGCTTGGATACGCAGTATTTT; CDR3aa: CASSPTSLDTQYF
d_gene: TRBD1; j_gene: TRBJ1-1; len: 15; abundance: .; v_gene: TRBV18; CDR3nt: TGTGCCAGCTCACCTGGGCAGGGGGAGAACACTGAAGCTTTCTTT; CDR3aa: CASSPGQGENTEAFF
d_gene: TRBD1; j_gene: TRBJ1-3; len: 15; abundance: .; v_gene: TRBV2; CDR3nt: TGTGCCAGCATCGGGGGGGACAGCTCTGGAAACACCATATATTTT; CDR3aa: CASIGGDSSGNTIYF
d_gene: .; j_gene: TRBJ2-7; len: 14; abundance: .; v_gene: TRBV3-1/TRBV3-2; CDR3nt: TGTGCCAGCAGCCGGGCTCGTGACCACCTCGAGCAGTACTTC; CDR3aa: CASSRARDHLEQYF
d_gene: .; j_gene: TRBJ1-6; len: 15; abundance: few; v_gene: TRBV28; CDR3nt: TGTGCCAGCAGTGCAGGGCTCTCCTATAATTCACCCCTCCACTTT; CDR3aa: CASSAGLSYNSPLHF
d_gene: TRBD1; j_gene: TRBJ2-5; len: 15; abundance: .; v_gene: TRBV6-1; CDR3nt: TGTGCCAGCAGTGAGGAAACAGGGGGGCAAGAGACCCAGTACTTC; CDR3aa: CASSEETGGQETQYF
d_gene: .; j_gene: TRBJ2-7; len: 12; abundance: once; v_gene: TRBV30; CDR3nt: TGTGCCTTGACAGGGACTCCCTACGAGCAGTACTTC; CDR3aa: CALTGTPYEQYF
d_gene: .; j_gene: TRBJ2-7; len: 14; abundance: .; v_gene: TRBV6-1; CDR3nt: TGTGCCAGCAGTGATTTTGATATCGGCTACGAGCAGTACTTC; CDR3aa: CASSDFDIGYEQYF
d_gene: TRBD1; j_gene: TRBJ2-5; len: 15; abundance: .; v_gene: TRBV19; CDR3nt: TGTGCCAGTAGTACGACCGGGACAGGGCAAGAGACCCAGTACTTC; CDR3aa: CASSTTGTGQETQYF
d_gene: .; j_gene: TRBJ1-2; len: 14; abundance: .; v_gene: TRBV21-1; CDR3nt: TGTGCCAGCCATGGGACAGGGGTCCGCCATGGGTACACCTTC; CDR3aa: CASHGTGVRHGYTF
d_gene: TRBD1; j_gene: TRBJ2-3; len: 16; abundance: .; v_gene: TRBV7-3; CDR3nt: TGTGCCAGCAGCTTAACCGGACAGGGGGCAACAGATACGCAGTATTTT; CDR3aa: CASSLTGQGATDTQYF
d_gene: .; j_gene: TRBJ2-3; len: 14; abundance: .; v_gene: TRBV5-6; CDR3nt: TGTGCCAGCAGCCCCGGGGGGACAAGCATAGGGCAGTATTTT; CDR3aa: CASSPGGTSIGQYF
d_gene: .; j_gene: TRBJ2-1; len: 13; abundance: .; v_gene: TRBV19; CDR3nt: TGTGCCAGTAGTATAGGAGAAAACAATGAGCAGTTCTTC; CDR3aa: CASSIGENNEQFF
d_gene: TRBD1; j_gene: TRBJ1-1; len: 14; abundance: .; v_gene: TRBV4-1; CDR3nt: TGCGCCAGCAGCCTGGGACAGCGGAACACTGAAGCTTTCTTT; CDR3aa: CASSLGQRNTEAFF
d_gene: .; j_gene: TRBJ1-4; len: 12; abundance: once; v_gene: TRBV11-2; CDR3nt: TGTGCCAGCAGCCCGAGGGATGAAAAACTGTTTTTT; CDR3aa: CASSPRDEKLFF
d_gene: TRBD1; j_gene: TRBJ1-1; len: 15; abundance: .; v_gene: TRBV6-2/TRBV6-3; CDR3nt: TGTGCCAGCAGCGGACAGGGGTGGGGGAACACTGAAGCTTTCTTT; CDR3aa: CASSGQGWGNTEAFF
d_gene: .; j_gene: TRBJ2-2; len: 14; abundance: .; v_gene: TRBV6-1; CDR3nt: TGTGCCAGCAGTGAAGGAGTGCACAGCGGGGAGCTGTTTTTT; CDR3aa: CASSEGVHSGELFF
d_gene: .; j_gene: TRBJ1-6; len: 14; abundance: few; v_gene: TRBV5-1; CDR3nt: TGCGCCAGCAGCTTGGACAGCTATAATTCACCCCTCCACTTT; CDR3aa: CASSLDSYNSPLHF
d_gene: .; j_gene: TRBJ1-2; len: 14; abundance: .; v_gene: TRBV11-2; CDR3nt: TGTGCCAGCAGCCCCGGGATGTTGGGAGAGGGCTACACCTTC; CDR3aa: CASSPGMLGEGYTF
d_gene: TRBD1; j_gene: TRBJ1-1; len: 17; abundance: .; v_gene: TRBV9; CDR3nt: TGTGCCAGCAGCCCAGAAGAAACAGGGGTCAGGGACACTGAAGCTTTCTTT; CDR3aa: CASSPEETGVRDTEAFF
d_gene: TRBD1; j_gene: TRBJ1-1; len: 15; abundance: .; v_gene: TRBV2; CDR3nt: TGTGCCAGCAGTCGAGAGGGGGCTAGAGACACTGAAGCTTTCTTT; CDR3aa: CASSREGARDTEAFF
d_gene: TRBD1; j_gene: TRBJ1-5; len: 16; abundance: .; v_gene: TRBV28; CDR3nt: TGTGCCAGCAGTTCATTCCCGGGACAGGGGTATCAGCCCCAGCATTTT; CDR3aa: CASSSFPGQGYQPQHF
d_gene: .; j_gene: TRBJ1-3; len: 15; abundance: .; v_gene: TRBV2; CDR3nt: TGTGCCAGCAGTGAAGCCGCGCTCGGTGGAAACACCATATATTTT; CDR3aa: CASSEAALGGNTIYF
d_gene: TRBD1; j_gene: TRBJ2-5; len: 15; abundance: .; v_gene: TRBV5-1; CDR3nt: TGCGCCAGCAGCTTTCGGGACAGGGACCAAGAGACCCAGTACTTC; CDR3aa: CASSFRDRDQETQYF
d_gene: TRBD2; j_gene: TRBJ2-7; len: 16; abundance: once; v_gene: TRBV6-6; CDR3nt: TGTGCCAGCAGTCCAACTCCCTTATTAACGGGGGGCGAGCAGTACTTC; CDR3aa: CASSPTPLLTGGEQYF
d_gene: .; j_gene: TRBJ2-7; len: 14; abundance: .; v_gene: TRBV29-1; CDR3nt: TGCAGCGTTGCCGGGACAACCATCTCCTACGAGCAGTACTTC; CDR3aa: CSVAGTTISYEQYF
d_gene: .; j_gene: TRBJ1-2; len: 15; abundance: .; v_gene: TRBV4-3; CDR3nt: TGCGCCAGCAGCCAAGATCCGAGAGAGAACTATGGCTACACCTTC; CDR3aa: CASSQDPRENYGYTF
d_gene: .; j_gene: TRBJ1-4; len: 18; abundance: .; v_gene: TRBV7-9; CDR3nt: TGTGCCAGCAGAGGGGTTGGGAAAACCGATCCAACTAATGAAAAACTGTTTTTT; CDR3aa: CASRGVGKTDPTNEKLFF
d_gene: TRBD2; j_gene: TRBJ2-3; len: 15; abundance: .; v_gene: TRBV9; CDR3nt: TGTGCCAGCAGCGTAGGCTCTAGCGGGACAGATACGCAGTATTTT; CDR3aa: CASSVGSSGTDTQYF
d_gene: .; j_gene: TRBJ1-6; len: 16; abundance: .; v_gene: TRBV9; CDR3nt: TGTGCCAGCAGCGTAGCGGTGAGCTCCTATAATTCACCCCTCCACTTT; CDR3aa: CASSVAVSSYNSPLHF
d_gene: .; j_gene: TRBJ1-5; len: 13; abundance: .; v_gene: TRBV7-9; CDR3nt: TGTGCCAGCAGCTCCGGGAGCAATCAGCCCCAGCATTTT; CDR3aa: CASSSGSNQPQHF
d_gene: TRBD2; j_gene: TRBJ2-3; len: 15; abundance: .; v_gene: TRBV4-3; CDR3nt: TGCGCCAGCAGCCAAGAAGTCCGGGGGGGCGATACGCAGTATTTT; CDR3aa: CASSQEVRGGDTQYF
d_gene: TRBD1; j_gene: TRBJ1-6; len: 15; abundance: .; v_gene: TRBV30; CDR3nt: TGTGCCTGCCATGGGACAGGGGGTTCGCGATCACCCCTCCACTTT; CDR3aa: CACHGTGGSRSPLHF
d_gene: .; j_gene: TRBJ1-1; len: 16; abundance: .; v_gene: TRBV5-4; CDR3nt: TGTGCCAGCAGCCAATTTAGGGGTTCATTGGACACTGAAGCTTTCTTT; CDR3aa: CASSQFRGSLDTEAFF
d_gene: TRBD1; j_gene: TRBJ1-1; len: 15; abundance: .; v_gene: TRBV6-5; CDR3nt: TGTGCCAGCAGCCACCGGACAGGGGAAGGGACTGAAGCTTTCTTT; CDR3aa: CASSHRTGEGTEAFF
d_gene: .; j_gene: TRBJ1-2; len: 16; abundance: .; v_gene: TRBV5-1; CDR3nt: TGCGCCAGCAGCTTGGTTGGAGGGGTTTCCGACTATGGCTACACCTTC; CDR3aa: CASSLVGGVSDYGYTF
d_gene: .; j_gene: TRBJ1-2; len: 14; abundance: .; v_gene: TRBV19; CDR3nt: TGTGCCAGCGTTGGGGCTACGCATAACTATGGCTACACCTTC; CDR3aa: CASVGATHNYGYTF
d_gene: .; j_gene: TRBJ1-1; len: 12; abundance: .; v_gene: TRBV27; CDR3nt: TGTGCCAGCAGTTACTCAGGGGCTGAAGCTTTCTTT; CDR3aa: CASSYSGAEAFF
d_gene: .; j_gene: TRBJ2-7; len: 15; abundance: once; v_gene: TRBV28; CDR3nt: TGTGCCAGCACCACCGGGGGGCGGCTCTCCTACGAGCAGTACTTC; CDR3aa: CASTTGGRLSYEQYF
d_gene: .; j_gene: TRBJ1-5; len: 15; abundance: .; v_gene: TRBV19; CDR3nt: TGTGCCAGTAGTATTAGTCGGGAGAGCAATCAGCCCCAGCATTTT; CDR3aa: CASSISRESNQPQHF
d_gene: .; j_gene: TRBJ2-7; len: 16; abundance: .; v_gene: TRBV2; CDR3nt: TGTGCCAGCAGTGCGACCTGGGGGGGCGCAAAGGCCGAGCAGTACTTC; CDR3aa: CASSATWGGAKAEQYF